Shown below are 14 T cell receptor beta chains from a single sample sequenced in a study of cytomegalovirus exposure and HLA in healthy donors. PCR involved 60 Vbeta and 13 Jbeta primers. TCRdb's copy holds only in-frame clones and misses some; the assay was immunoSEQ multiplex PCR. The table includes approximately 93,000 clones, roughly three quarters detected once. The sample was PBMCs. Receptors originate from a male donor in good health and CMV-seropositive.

This chain's CDR3 is CASSAAYGGADTQYF. The CDR3 nucleotides read TGTGCCAGCAGTGCTGCTTACGGGGGGGCAGATACGCAGTATTTT. This rearrangement joins TRBV6-1 to TRBJ2-3, with 8 bases that match TRBD2. From germline, CDR1 is MNHNS and CDR2 SASEGT. The CDR3 runs to 15 residues. V gave up 4 bases and J gave up 4 bases; unmatched junction bases: 7.

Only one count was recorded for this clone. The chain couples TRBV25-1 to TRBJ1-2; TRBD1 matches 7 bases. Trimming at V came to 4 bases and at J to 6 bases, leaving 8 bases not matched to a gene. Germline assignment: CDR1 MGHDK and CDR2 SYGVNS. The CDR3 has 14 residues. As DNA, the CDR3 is TGTGCCAGCAGTGCGACAGGGAGCGGACATGGCTACACCTTC. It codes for CASSATGSGHGYTF.

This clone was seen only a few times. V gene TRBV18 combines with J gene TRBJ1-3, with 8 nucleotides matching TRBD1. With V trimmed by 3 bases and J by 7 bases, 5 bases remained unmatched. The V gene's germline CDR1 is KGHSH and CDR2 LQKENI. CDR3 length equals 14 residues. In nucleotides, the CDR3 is TGTGCCAGCTCACCGGGACAGGACACCAACACCATATATTTT. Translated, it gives CASSPGQDTNTIYF.

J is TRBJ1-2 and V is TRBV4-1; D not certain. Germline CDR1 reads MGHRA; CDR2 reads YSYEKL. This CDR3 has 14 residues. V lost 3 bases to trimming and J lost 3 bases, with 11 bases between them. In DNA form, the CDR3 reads TGCGCCAGCAGCCAGTCCACCCAGGACTATGGCTACACCTTC. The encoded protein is CASSQSTQDYGYTF.

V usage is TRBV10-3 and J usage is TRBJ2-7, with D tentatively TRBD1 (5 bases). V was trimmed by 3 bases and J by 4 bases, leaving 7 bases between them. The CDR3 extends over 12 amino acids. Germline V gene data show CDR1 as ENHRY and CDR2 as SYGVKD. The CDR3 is CAISDRDYEQYF. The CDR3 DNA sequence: TGTGCCATCAGTGACAGGGATTACGAGCAGTACTTC.

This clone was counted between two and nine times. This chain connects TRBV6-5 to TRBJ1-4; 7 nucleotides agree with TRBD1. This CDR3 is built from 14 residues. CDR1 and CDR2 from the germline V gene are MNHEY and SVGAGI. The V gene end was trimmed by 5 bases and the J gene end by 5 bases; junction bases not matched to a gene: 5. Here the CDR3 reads CASSPMTGNEKLFF. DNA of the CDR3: TGTGCCAGCAGTCCTATGACAGGGAATGAAAAACTGTTTTTT.

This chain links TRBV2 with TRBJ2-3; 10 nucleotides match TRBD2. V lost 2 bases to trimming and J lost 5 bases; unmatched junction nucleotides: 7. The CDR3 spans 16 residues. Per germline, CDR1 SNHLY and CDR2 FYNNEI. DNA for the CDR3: TGTGCCAGCAGTGAAACGGCTAGCGGGGGAATAGATACGCAGTATTTT. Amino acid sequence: CASSETASGGIDTQYF.

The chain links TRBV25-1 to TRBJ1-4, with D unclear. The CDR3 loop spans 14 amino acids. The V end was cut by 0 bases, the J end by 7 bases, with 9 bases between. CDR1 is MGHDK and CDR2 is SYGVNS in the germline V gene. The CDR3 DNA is TGTGCCAGCAGTGAATACCGGGTGGGTGAAAAACTGTTTTTT. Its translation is CASSEYRVGEKLFF.

The CDR3 here is CASSLVGTGATNEKLFF. CDR3 DNA: TGCGCCAGCAGCTTGGTGGGGACAGGGGCAACTAATGAAAAACTGTTTTTT. The chain uses TRBV5-1 and TRBJ1-4; TRBD1 aligns across 10 bases. This CDR3 has 17 amino acids. CDR1 is SGHRS and CDR2 is YFSETQ in the germline V gene. J lost 0 bases, V lost 0 bases, and 2 bases had no gene match. Full variable domain (remainder filled in from reference TRBV5-1 and TRBJ1-4): KAGVTQTPRYLIKTRGQQVTLSCSPISGHRSVSWYQQTPGQGLQFLFEYFSETQRNKGNFPGRFSGRQFSNSRSEMNVSTLELGDSALYLCASSLVGTGATNEKLFFGSGTQLSVL.

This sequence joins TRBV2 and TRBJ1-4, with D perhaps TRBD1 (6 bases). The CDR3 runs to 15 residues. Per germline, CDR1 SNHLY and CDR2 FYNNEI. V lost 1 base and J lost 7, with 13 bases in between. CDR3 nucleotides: TGTGCCAGCAGTGAAGGGCGGGGGCTGTTTGAAAAACTGTTTTTT. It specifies CASSEGRGLFEKLFF. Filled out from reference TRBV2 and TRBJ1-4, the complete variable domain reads EPEVTQTPSHQVTQMGQEVILRCVPISNHLYFYWYRQILGQKVEFLVSFYNNEISEKSEIFDDQFSVERPDGSNFTLKIRSTKLEDSAMYFCASSEGRGLFEKLFFGSGTQLSVL.

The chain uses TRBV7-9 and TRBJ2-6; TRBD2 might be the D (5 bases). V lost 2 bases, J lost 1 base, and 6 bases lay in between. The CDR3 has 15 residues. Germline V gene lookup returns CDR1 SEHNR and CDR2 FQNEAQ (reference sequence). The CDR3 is CASSLRGSGANVLTF. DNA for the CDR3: TGTGCCAGCAGCTTACGGGGATCTGGGGCCAACGTCCTGACTTTC.

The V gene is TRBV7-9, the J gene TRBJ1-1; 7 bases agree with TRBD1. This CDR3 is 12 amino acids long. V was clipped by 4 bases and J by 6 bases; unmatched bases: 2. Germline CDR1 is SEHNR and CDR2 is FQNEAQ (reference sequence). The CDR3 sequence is CASSYRGPEAFF. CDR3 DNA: TGTGCCAGCAGCTACAGGGGCCCTGAAGCTTTCTTT. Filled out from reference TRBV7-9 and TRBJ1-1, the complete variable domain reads DTGVSQNPRHKITKRGQNVTFRCDPISEHNRLYWYRQTLGQGPEFLTYFQNEAQLEKSRLLSDRFSAERPKGSFSTLEIQRTEQGDSAMYLCASSYRGPEAFFGQGTRLTVV.

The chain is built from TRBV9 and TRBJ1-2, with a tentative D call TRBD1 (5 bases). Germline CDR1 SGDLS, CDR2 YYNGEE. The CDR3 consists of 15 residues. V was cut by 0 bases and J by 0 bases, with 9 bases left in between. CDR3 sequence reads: CASSVGQPANYGYTF. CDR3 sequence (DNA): TGTGCCAGCAGCGTAGGACAGCCCGCTAACTATGGCTACACCTTC.

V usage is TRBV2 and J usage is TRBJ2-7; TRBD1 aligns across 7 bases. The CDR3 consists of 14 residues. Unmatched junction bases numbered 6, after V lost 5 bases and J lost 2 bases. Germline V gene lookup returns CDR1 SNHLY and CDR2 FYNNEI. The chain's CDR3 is CASSRDSFTYEQYF. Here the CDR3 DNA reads TGTGCCAGCAGTCGGGACAGTTTCACCTACGAGCAGTACTTC.